This T cell receptor (beta chain) was profiled in a study of blood T cell repertoires in COVID-19. Study overall: The United States, Italy and Spain were the sources of the acute and convalescent COVID-19 samples. Sample material is recorded as cDNA or gDNA derived from T cells, B-cell-depleted T cells, or PBMCs.

Seattle's enrolled individuals joined amid active infection and were then monitored longitudinally. This table comes from immunoSEQ multiplex PCR, and its TCRdb copy is limited to in-frame clones, with some not included. The table lists fewer than 250,000 clones, over 90% of them singletons. This clonotype was sampled from a man aged 25-45 years with COVID-19, enrolled during active disease. Sequences were obtained from peripheral blood.

Here the CDR3 DNA reads TGTGCCAGTAGTTCTGGGACAGACTCTGGAAACACCATATATTTT. It translates to CASSSGTDSGNTIYF. J is TRBJ1-3 and V is TRBV19; 7 bases fit TRBD1. The V and J ends lost 5 bases and 0 bases, in that order; junction bases with no gene match: 4. This CDR3 region has 15 residues. Per the germline V gene, CDR1 is LNHDA and CDR2 is SQIVND (reference sequence).